Listed here are 22 T cell receptor beta chains from one sample, sequenced in a study of OX40 agonist ivuxolimab in advanced cancers. This table comes from immunoSEQ multiplex PCR, and its TCRdb copy is limited to in-frame clones, with some not included. The sample includes approximately 52,000 clones, about four fifths of them seen just once. Sequenced here: CD4+ or CD8+ T cells sorted from blood, sampled in a trial of the OX40 agonist ivuxolimab. Source of these receptors: an adult with an advanced solid tumor such as melanoma, head and neck, liver or kidney cancer.

CDR3 sequence: CASSYDRVQETQYF. In DNA, the CDR3 is TGTGCCAGCAGCTATGACAGGGTTCAAGAGACCCAGTACTTC. The chain employs TRBV7-9 and TRBJ2-5, with 7 bases matching TRBD1. The length of the CDR3 is 14 residues. J was trimmed by 2 bases and V by 4 bases; bases with no gene match: 4. Looked up from germline, CDR1 is SEHNR and CDR2 is FQNEAQ (reference sequence).

The DNA for the CDR3 is TGTGCCAGCAGCGTAGGCAGCTCTGGAAACACCATATATTTT. Translation gives CASSVGSSGNTIYF. The V call is TRBV9, the J call TRBJ1-3; D remains unclear. CDR1 is SGDLS, CDR2 YYNGEE, per germline. The V end lost 0 bases, the J end lost 0 bases, and 4 bases lay between the germline ends. The CDR3 covers 14 residues.

The chain carries TRBV5-6 and TRBJ2-3, with a possible D match to TRBD2 (6 bases). The germline V and J ends were trimmed by 3 bases and 3 bases, with 11 bases remaining between them. The CDR3 is made up of 14 amino acids. The V gene's germline CDR1 is SGHDT and CDR2 YYEEEE. In DNA form, the CDR3 reads TGTGCCAGCAGCTCGCGGGACTGGACAGATACGCAGTATTTT. It encodes CASSSRDWTDTQYF.

The CDR3 DNA sequence: TGTGCCACGGGGAGAGACTCCTACGAGCAGTACTTC. Protein sequence: CATGRDSYEQYF. The V and J genes are TRBV10-3 and TRBJ2-7, with a possible D match to TRBD2 (5 bases). The CDR3 totals 12 residues. Germline values: CDR1 ENHRY, CDR2 SYGVKD. V dropped 10 bases and J dropped 0 bases, with 10 bases sitting between them.

The chain employs TRBV18 and TRBJ2-1, with 7 positions matching TRBD1. The germline V gene encodes CDR1 KGHSH and CDR2 LQKENI. With V trimmed by 6 bases and J by 3 bases, 11 bases remained unmatched. The CDR3 totals 16 residues. DNA for the CDR3: TGTGCCAGCTCCCAATTGTCGGGACAGAACTACAATGAGCAGTTCTTC. This translates into CASSQLSGQNYNEQFF.

This chain links TRBV28 with TRBJ1-1; D is possibly TRBD1 (6 bases). From germline, CDR1 is MDHEN and CDR2 SYDVKM. CDR3 length equals 13 residues. With 4 bases removed from V and 5 bases from J, the gap between germline ends came to 11 bases. The CDR3 sequence: CASSSFQGTEAFF. DNA of the CDR3: TGTGCCAGCAGTTCCTTTCAGGGGACTGAAGCTTTCTTT.

The chain carries TRBV25-1 and TRBJ1-4, with TRBD1 as a possible D gene (5 bases). The CDR3 sequence is 14 residues long. The V end was cut by 1 base, the J end by 8 bases, with 11 bases between. Germline V gene data show CDR1 as MGHDK and CDR2 as SYGVNS. For the CDR3, the DNA is TGTGCCAGCAGTGAATTTGGGGCGCAGGAAAAACTGTTTTTT. It is translated as CASSEFGAQEKLFF.

This clone was counted a few times. The V gene is TRBV9, the J gene TRBJ2-7; D perhaps matches TRBD1 (5 bases). Trimming removed 4 bases at V and 0 bases at J, with 11 bases between. This CDR3 has 14 amino acids. Germline V gives CDR1 SGDLS, CDR2 YYNGEE. The CDR3 reads CASSTQDTSYEQYF. The CDR3 nucleotides are TGTGCCAGCAGCACACAGGACACCTCCTACGAGCAGTACTTC. Combining the CDR3 with reference TRBV9 and TRBJ2-7 gives the whole variable domain DSGVTQTPKHLITATGQRVTLRCSPRSGDLSVYWYQQSLDQGLQFLIQYYNGEERAKGNILERFSAQQFPDLHSELNLSSLELGDSALYFCASSTQDTSYEQYFGPGTRLTVT.

This sequence joins TRBV14 and TRBJ2-3; perhaps TRBD2 as D (6 bases). The V and J ends lost 4 bases and 5 bases respectively, with 10 bases between them. Germline CDR1 SGHDN, CDR2 FVKESK. The CDR3 extends over 13 amino acids. The CDR3 nucleotides read TGTGCCAGCAGCCCGGAGGGCCTAGATACGCAGTATTTT. Its translation: CASSPEGLDTQYF.

The V and J genes are TRBV7-2 and TRBJ2-7; D gene ambiguous. Trimming took off 4 bases at V and 7 bases at J, with 14 bases between the two ends. Looked up from germline, CDR1 is SGHTA and CDR2 is FQGNSA. The CDR3 contains 13 residues. The CDR3 DNA reads as TGTGCCAGCAGCTCTCGACGGACGGAAGAGCAGTACTTC. This codes for CASSSRRTEEQYF.

This chain connects TRBV7-6 to TRBJ2-7; D unresolved. V lost 0 bases, J lost 4 bases, and 7 bases lay in between. CDR1 and CDR2 from the germline V gene are SGHVS and FNYEAQ. This CDR3 contains 13 residues. CDR3 nucleotide sequence: TGTGCCAGCAGCTTAGCATTTGGGTACGAGCAGTACTTC. It translates to CASSLAFGYEQYF. Filled out from reference TRBV7-6 and TRBJ2-7, the complete variable domain reads GAGVSQSPRYKVTKRGQDVALRCDPISGHVSLYWYRQALGQGPEFLTYFNYEAQQDKSGLPNDRFSAERPEGSISTLTIQRTEQRDSAMYRCASSLAFGYEQYFGPGTRLTVT.

This clone showed up just once. The V and J genes are TRBV11-2 and TRBJ2-7, with D unclear. The germline gives CDR1 SGHAT, CDR2 FQNNGV. The CDR3 has 13 amino acids. V gave up 6 bases and J gave up 7 bases, with 16 bases separating them. The CDR3 nucleotides are TGTGCCAGCAGTCGAGGTCCGCCGGAGGAGCAGTACTTC. This gives the protein CASSRGPPEEQYF.

In its sample, this clone was seen a few times. The chain is built from TRBV9 and TRBJ2-2, with a weak D call TRBD2 (5 bases). CDR1 is SGDLS, CDR2 YYNGEE, per germline. The CDR3 is 13 amino acids. Between the trimmed V and J ends, which lost 2 bases and 5 bases, there was a span of 7 bases. The CDR3 DNA reads TGTGCCAGCAGCGTGACGGGGACCGGGGAGCTGTTTTTT. Amino acid sequence: CASSVTGTGELFF. The variable domain in full, with the rest retrieved from reference TRBV9 and TRBJ2-2, is DSGVTQTPKHLITATGQRVTLRCSPRSGDLSVYWYQQSLDQGLQFLIQYYNGEERAKGNILERFSAQQFPDLHSELNLSSLELGDSALYFCASSVTGTGELFFGEGSRLTVL.

The chain joins TRBV7-9 to TRBJ2-1, with 9 bases lining up with TRBD2. With V trimmed by 5 bases and J by 6 bases, 14 bases remained unmatched. Germline lookup yields CDR1 SEHNR and CDR2 FQNEAQ (reference sequence). The length of the CDR3 is 17 residues. Here the CDR3 DNA reads TGTGCCAGCAGCGGAAAGCCGTGGGCGGGAGGGCCCAATGAGCAGTTCTTC. It encodes CASSGKPWAGGPNEQFF. Complete variable domain (other parts from reference TRBV7-9 and TRBJ2-1): DTGVSQNPRHKITKRGQNVTFRCDPISEHNRLYWYRQTLGQGPEFLTYFQNEAQLEKSRLLSDRFSAERPKGSFSTLEIQRTEQGDSAMYLCASSGKPWAGGPNEQFFGPGTRLTVL.

The CDR3 DNA sequence: TGTGCCAGCAGCGAATCAATTGGACAGGGCTCCAAAAACATTCAGTACTTC. Its protein is CASSESIGQGSKNIQYF. The chain joins TRBV7-2 to TRBJ2-4, with 8 bases aligning to TRBD1. This CDR3 spans 17 amino acids. The junction had 11 bases not matched to a gene; V was cut back by 5 bases and J by 2 bases. From germline, CDR1 is SGHTA and CDR2 FQGNSA.

This chain joins TRBV28 and TRBJ2-3; D is unresolved. Germline V lookup: CDR1 MDHEN, CDR2 SYDVKM. V was trimmed by 7 bases and J by 1 base, leaving 3 bases between them. The length of the CDR3 is 11 residues. Here the CDR3 reads CASTRTDTQYF. CDR3 nucleotide sequence: TGTGCCAGCACCCGCACAGATACGCAGTATTTT. Together with reference TRBV28 and TRBJ2-3, the CDR3 gives the full variable domain: DVKVTQSSRYLVKRTGEKVFLECVQDMDHENMFWYRQDPGLGLRLIYFSYDVKMKEKGDIPEGYSVSREKKERFSLILESASTNQTSMYLCASTRTDTQYFGPGTRLTVL.

The chain links TRBV5-5 to TRBJ2-5; perhaps TRBD1 as D (6 bases). Trimming cost V 2 bases and J 0 bases, with 8 bases left between them. The CDR3 is 14 amino acids. Germline CDR1 reads SGHKS; CDR2 reads YYEKEE (reference sequence). The CDR3 is CASSFGQYQETQYF. CDR3 DNA sequence: TGTGCCAGCAGCTTCGGACAGTACCAAGAGACCCAGTACTTC.

The V and J genes are TRBV11-2 and TRBJ2-3, with D hard to call. The CDR3 is 15 amino acids. Trimming removed 1 base from V and 2 bases from J, with 10 bases in between. Germline loops: CDR1 SGHAT, CDR2 FQNNGV. The CDR3: CASSLGLYFTDTQYF. The CDR3 nucleotides are TGTGCCAGCAGCTTAGGGCTTTACTTCACAGATACGCAGTATTTT.

The CDR3 DNA is TGTGCCAGCAGTCGTACAGGGGGCACTGAAGCTTTCTTT. It translates to CASSRTGGTEAFF. The chain joins TRBV6-6 to TRBJ1-1, with TRBD1 matching 8 bases. The CDR3 sequence is 13 residues long. Germline CDR1 and CDR2: MNHNY and SVGAGI (reference sequence). J lost 4 bases, V lost 5 bases, and 3 bases had no gene match.

The chain combines TRBV6-1 with TRBJ2-7; maybe TRBD1 (6 bases). This CDR3 region has 13 residues. Between the trimmed V and J ends, which lost 10 bases and 3 bases, there was a span of 16 bases. Germline V gives CDR1 MNHNS, CDR2 SASEGT. Here the CDR3 reads CATSQGQDYEQYF. DNA of the CDR3: TGTGCCACCAGCCAGGGACAAGACTACGAGCAGTACTTC.

This clone has only one observation. The V gene is TRBV6-1, the J gene TRBJ1-5; D is undetermined. The CDR3 loop spans 13 amino acids. V lost 5 bases and J 1 base, leaving 6 bases between the germline ends. Germline V CDR1 and CDR2: MNHNS, SASEGT. The CDR3 nucleotides are TGTGCCAGCAGTCTAGCCAGCAATCAGCCCCAGCATTTT. This gives the protein CASSLASNQPQHF.

This chain links TRBV9 with TRBJ1-5; D is perhaps TRBD1 (5 bases). CDR1 is SGDLS and CDR2 is YYNGEE in the germline V gene. V was clipped by 4 bases and J by 5 bases, with 19 bases between them. The CDR3 loop spans 16 amino acids. CDR3 amino acids: CASSRDANTRYQPQHF. CDR3 in DNA: TGTGCCAGCAGCCGGGACGCGAACACTCGGTATCAGCCCCAGCATTTT.